This T cell receptor beta chain is from a study of blood T cell repertoires in COVID-19. Germline V CDR1 and CDR2: SGHRS, YFSETQ. V was clipped by 4 bases and J by 2 bases, with 12 bases between them. The CDR3 length is 14 residues. Authors' methods: By means of reference gene primer amplification, nucleated cell counts were estimated. Profiling relied on immunoSEQ multiplex PCR, and the TCRdb table lists in-frame clones only, not all of them. Clone size and V and J calls were adopted from that table, with D and trimming inferred from the DNA. The sample lists about 150,000 clones, more than 80% occurring once.

The rearrangement uses TRBV5-1 and TRBJ2-5; D might be TRBD2 (6 bases). The receptor was derived from a man between 60 and 75 years old with acute or convalescent COVID-19. The sample consisted of peripheral blood. The CDR3 region is CASSPGGEQETQYF. Written as DNA, the CDR3 is TGCGCCAGCAGCCCCGGAGGGGAGCAAGAGACCCAGTACTTC.